This T cell receptor beta chain is drawn from a study of blood T cells in healthy people across ages. For this clonotype: Its antigen is unknown.

CDR3 length: 15 amino acids. V shed 5 bases and J 5 bases; nucleotides not matched to a gene: 8. CDR1 is SGHTA and CDR2 is FQGTGA in the germline V gene. Healthy Caucasian individuals from Russia aged about 6 to 90 served as donors. Broader study findings: Long-lived and aged donors differed, with more naive CD4+ cells and higher diversity in the long-lived.

A second PCR of roughly 7 to 11 cycles used a sample-barcoded 5' primer and a J-beta primer mix. TCRdb re-derived calls from the 5' RACE reads in MiXCR, one entry per CDR3 protein. The sample lists hundreds of thousands of distinct CDR3 sequences, about 30% seen once, with about a sixth in the top ten. The receptor was isolated from a woman older than 75 in good health. The gene calls are TRBV7-3 and TRBJ2-5; 10 bases are a match to TRBD2. Sequencing was carried out using blood. CDR3 nucleotides: TGTGCCAGCAGCGAGCGGGGGGGCAGGTTTGAGACCCAGTACTTC. It specifies CASSERGGRFETQYF.